Following are 8 T cell receptor beta chains from one sample sequenced in a study of T cell repertoires in aging, cancer and after chemotherapy. Rearranged V-D-J TRB sequences were amplified with a mixed TRB-A/B primer pool. TCRdb re-derived calls from the multiplex PCR reads in MiXCR, one entry per CDR3 protein. The sample records around 13,000 distinct CDR3 sequences, around 30% being singletons. Amplification of TCR beta used genomic DNA extracted from peripheral blood. The specimen was blood. The receptors stem from a human donor with a blood cancer.

There are a few counts of this clonotype. The chain is built from TRBV6-4 and TRBJ1-2, with D hard to call. The CDR3 spans 15 residues. Between the trimmed V and J ends, which lost 3 bases and 4 bases, there was a span of 15 bases. Germline V gives CDR1 MRHNA, CDR2 SNTAGT. CDR3 region: CASSEERDLGYGYTF. The CDR3 DNA reads TGTGCCAGCAGTGAGGAGAGAGACTTAGGCTATGGCTACACCTTC.

This chain links TRBV6-4 with TRBJ2-7; TRBD2 agrees at 7 bases. The germline gives CDR1 MRHNA, CDR2 SNTAGT. The CDR3 is 15 residues long. The V and J ends lost 3 bases and 5 bases, in that order; junction bases with no gene match: 10. CDR3 DNA sequence: TGTGCCAGCAGTGAAATTGCCGGGAGGTTGCACGAGCAGTACTTC. It yields the protein CASSEIAGRLHEQYF.

This clonotype was seen only a few times. This chain uses TRBV6-2 or TRBV6-3 with TRBJ1-2, with 7 bases matching TRBD1. The CDR3 totals 13 residues. J lost 4 bases, V lost 7 bases, and 6 bases had no gene match. In germline, CDR1 is MNHEY, CDR2 SVGEGT. CDR3 nucleotides: TGTGCCAGCACCCGGACAGGCAGCTATGGCTACACCTTC. Protein product: CASTRTGSYGYTF.

This clonotype was seen a few times. The rearrangement links TRBV11-2 to TRBJ2-1; 7 nucleotides agree with TRBD2. Germline lookup yields CDR1 SGHAT and CDR2 FQNNGV. Trimming took 1 base from V and 4 from J; bases not matched to a gene: 4. The CDR3 sequence is 15 residues long. The chain's CDR3 is CASSLGGAGYNEQFF. The CDR3 nucleotides are TGTGCCAGCAGCTTAGGGGGAGCGGGGTACAATGAGCAGTTCTTC. The complete variable domain, with remaining parts taken from reference TRBV11-2 and TRBJ2-1, reads EAGVAQSPRYKIIEKRQSVAFWCNPISGHATLYWYQQILGQGPKLLIQFQNNGVVDDSQLPKDRFSAERLKGVDSTLKIQPAKLEDSAVYLCASSLGGAGYNEQFFGPGTRLTVL.

In this sample, this clonotype is medium-sized (0.01 to 0.1%). The V call is TRBV5-6, the J call TRBJ1-2; D might be TRBD1 (6 bases). Germline V gene data show CDR1 as SGHDT and CDR2 as YYEEEE. This CDR3 is built from 14 residues. With 0 bases removed from V and 7 bases from J, the gap between germline ends came to 13 bases. The CDR3 DNA is TGTGCCAGCAGCTTGGCAGGGGCCGTTGGTGGCTACACCTTC. It yields the protein CASSLAGAVGGYTF. The full variable domain, in which reference TRBV5-6 and TRBJ1-2 provide the parts outside the CDR3, is DAGVTQSPTHLIKTRGQQVTLRCSPKSGHDTVSWYQQALGQGPQFIFQYYEEEERQRGNFPDRFSGHQFPNYSSELNVNALLLGDSALYLCASSLAGAVGGYTFGSGTRLTVV.

A note on this clonotype: This may be a read error: a much more frequent sequence differs by one nucleotide. The chain carries TRBV29-1 and TRBJ1-5; possible D gene TRBD1, 5 bases. CDR1 is SQVTM and CDR2 is ANQGSEA in the germline V gene. This CDR3 spans 13 amino acids. CDR3 in DNA: TGCATCGTTGAAGATGGGACGGGTCAGCCCCAGCATTTT. Translation: CIVEDGTGQPQHF.

The chain joins TRBV5-4 to TRBJ2-1; TRBD2 matches 12 bases. The V gene's germline CDR1 is SGHNT and CDR2 YYREEE (reference sequence). Unmatched junction bases numbered 0, after V lost 2 bases and J lost 6 bases. The CDR3 totals 14 residues. The CDR3 region is CASSLLAGGNEQFF. CDR3 DNA sequence: TGTGCCAGCAGCTTACTAGCGGGAGGCAATGAGCAGTTCTTC.

This clonotype was observed once. A clone one base away is much larger, so this may be a read error. The rearrangement links TRBV19 to TRBJ2-7; 9 bases are a match to TRBD1. V gave up 4 bases and J gave up 1 base; unmatched junction bases: 5. The CDR3 consists of 15 residues. Germline V gene lookup returns CDR1 LNHDA and CDR2 SQIVND (reference sequence). The CDR3 coding sequence is TGTGCCAGTAGTAATTCCGGGACAGGGTCCTACGAGCAGTACTTC. This encodes CASSNSGTGSYEQYF. The variable domain in full, completed from reference TRBV19 and TRBJ2-7, reads DGGITQSPKYLFRKEGQNVTLSCEQNLNHDAMYWYRQDPGQGLRLIYYSQIVNDFQKGDIAEGYSVSREKKESFPLTVTSAQKNPTAFYLCASSNSGTGSYEQYFGPGTRLTVT.